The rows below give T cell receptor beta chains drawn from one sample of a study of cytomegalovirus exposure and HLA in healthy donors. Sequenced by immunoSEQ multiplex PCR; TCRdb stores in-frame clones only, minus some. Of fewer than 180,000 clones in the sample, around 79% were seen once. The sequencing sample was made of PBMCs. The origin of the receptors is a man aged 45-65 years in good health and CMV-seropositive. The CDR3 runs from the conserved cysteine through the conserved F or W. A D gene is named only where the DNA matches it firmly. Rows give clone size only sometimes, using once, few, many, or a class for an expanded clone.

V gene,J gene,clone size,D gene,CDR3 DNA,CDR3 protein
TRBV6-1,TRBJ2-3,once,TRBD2,TGTGCCAGCAGTGTAAGAGCGGGAGGGAGCACAGATACGCAGTATTTT,CASSVRAGGSTDTQYF
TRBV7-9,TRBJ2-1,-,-,TGTTCCAGCAGCTCGGGTCGCAACTCCTACAATGAGCAGTTCTTC,CSSSSGRNSYNEQFF
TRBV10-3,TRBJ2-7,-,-,TGTGCCATCAGTGATAGCAGACTAGGATCCTACGAGCAGTACTTC,CAISDSRLGSYEQYF
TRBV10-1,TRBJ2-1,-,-,TGCGCCAGCAGTGAGATAACTAGGACGAATGAGCAGTTCTTC,CASSEITRTNEQFF
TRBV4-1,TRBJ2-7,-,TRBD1,TGCGCCAGCAGCCAAGGACAGGGGGACTACGAGCAGTACTTC,CASSQGQGDYEQYF
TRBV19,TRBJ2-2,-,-,TGTGCCAGTAAAGTATCGGACAGAGAGTACACCGGGGAGCTGTTTTTT,CASKVSDREYTGELFF
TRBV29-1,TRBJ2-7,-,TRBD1,TGCAGCGTTGAAGTCATAACCGGGACAGACTACGAGCAGTACTTC,CSVEVITGTDYEQYF
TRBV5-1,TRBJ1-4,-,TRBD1,TGCGCCAGCAGCCAAAAGACAGGGGCCCCTGAAAAACTGTTTTTT,CASSQKTGAPEKLFF
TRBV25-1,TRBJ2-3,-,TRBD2,TGTGCCAGCAGTGCCGACCTAGCGGGAGTAGCTGATACGCAGTATTTT,CASSADLAGVADTQYF
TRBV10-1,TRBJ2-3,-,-,TGCGCCAGCACCTCCGGGAGATCAGATACGCAGTATTTT,CASTSGRSDTQYF
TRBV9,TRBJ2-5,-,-,TGTGCCAGCAGCGCTATAGGTGCAGGGACCCAGTACTTC,CASSAIGAGTQYF
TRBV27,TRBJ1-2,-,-,TGTGCCAGCAGTCTCAAGCCGGGGGGGGGTGGCTACACCTTC,CASSLKPGGGGYTF
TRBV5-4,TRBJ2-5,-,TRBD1,TGTGCCAGCAGCTTGCCGGCGGGACAGGGGCAAGAGACCCAGTACTTC,CASSLPAGQGQETQYF
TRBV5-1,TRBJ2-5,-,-,TGCGCCAGCAGCTTTTACCTCGCCCAGGGGGGCCAAGAGACCCAGTACTTC,CASSFYLAQGGQETQYF
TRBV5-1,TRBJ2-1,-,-,TGCGCCAGCAGCTTGGCGAATAACCCTACTGAGCAGTTCTTC,CASSLANNPTEQFF
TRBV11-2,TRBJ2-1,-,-,TGTGCCAGCAGCTTAGCGGCGGGCCGACATGAGCAGTTCTTC,CASSLAAGRHEQFF
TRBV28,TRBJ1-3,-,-,TGTGCCAGCAGTCGGACAGACTACACCATATATTTT,CASSRTDYTIYF
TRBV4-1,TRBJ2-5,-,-,TGCGCCAGCAGCCAAGATCTCGGAGGAGAGACCCAGTACTTC,CASSQDLGGETQYF
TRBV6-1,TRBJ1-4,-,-,TGTGCCAGCACCGAAGTGGGGAACGGGGTCGAAAAACTGTTTTTT,CASTEVGNGVEKLFF
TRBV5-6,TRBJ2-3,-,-,TGTGCCAGCAGCCGGAGATATAGCACAGATACGCAGTATTTT,CASSRRYSTDTQYF
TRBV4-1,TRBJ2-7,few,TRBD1,TGCGCCAGCAGCGATGTACAGGGGACCATACACTCCTACGAGCAGTACTTC,CASSDVQGTIHSYEQYF
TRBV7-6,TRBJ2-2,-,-,TGTGCCACCCCCCGGGACTTCTCGACACACACCGGGGAGCTGTTTTTT,CATPRDFSTHTGELFF
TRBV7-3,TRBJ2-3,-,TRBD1,TGTGCCAGCAGCCCCGGACAGGGGGCAGATACGCAGTATTTT,CASSPGQGADTQYF
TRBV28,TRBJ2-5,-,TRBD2,TGTGCCAGCAGTCTAGCGGGGCTACAAGAGACCCAGTACTTC,CASSLAGLQETQYF
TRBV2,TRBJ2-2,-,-,TGTGCCAGCAGTGAAGTCGATTCAGCGTATGCGGACACCGGGGAGCTGTTTTTT,CASSEVDSAYADTGELFF
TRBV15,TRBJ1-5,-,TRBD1,TGTGCCACCAGCATAACGAGGGGGCGAGGTCAGCCCCAGCATTTT,CATSITRGRGQPQHF
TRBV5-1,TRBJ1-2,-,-,TGCGCCAGCACGGATTCGGGGGGGTCCCTTGGCTACACCTTC,CASTDSGGSLGYTF
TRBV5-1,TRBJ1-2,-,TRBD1,TGCGCCAGCAGCTTGGGGACAGGGGGATACCCTAACTATGGCTACACCTTC,CASSLGTGGYPNYGYTF
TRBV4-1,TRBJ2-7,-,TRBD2,TGCGCCAGCAGCCAAGAGCCCCGAGAAAAAAGGACTAGCGGGGTCTACGAGCAGTACTTC,CASSQEPREKRTSGVYEQYF
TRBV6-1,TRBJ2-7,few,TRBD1,TGTGCCAGCAGTACGGGACAGACTCTCTACGAGCAGTACTTC,CASSTGQTLYEQYF
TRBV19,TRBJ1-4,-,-,TGTGCCACCGGGGTTAATGAAAAACTGTTTTTT,CATGVNEKLFF
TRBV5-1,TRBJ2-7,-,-,TGCGCCAGCAGCTTGGGGACTGTGCTAGGCGAGCAGTACTTC,CASSLGTVLGEQYF
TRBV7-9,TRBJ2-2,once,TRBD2,TGTGCCAGCGAGAGATTTGCGGCTAGCGGGGACACCGGGGAGCTGTTTTTT,CASERFAASGDTGELFF
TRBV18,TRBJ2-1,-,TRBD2,TGTGCCAGCTCACCACCGAGCCTAGCGGGAGTCAATGAGCAGTTCTTC,CASSPPSLAGVNEQFF
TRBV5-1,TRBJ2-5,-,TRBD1,TGCGCCAGCAGGCGGACAGGGGGGAACCAAGAGACCCAGTACTTC,CASRRTGGNQETQYF
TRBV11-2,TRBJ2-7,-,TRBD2,TGTGCCAGCGGGACTAGCGGGAGAGCGAGAAGCTCCTACGAGCAGTACTTC,CASGTSGRARSSYEQYF
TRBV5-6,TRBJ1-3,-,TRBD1,TGTGCCAGCAGCACCCGGGACAGGGAACCTCCCTCTGGAAACACCATATATTTT,CASSTRDREPPSGNTIYF
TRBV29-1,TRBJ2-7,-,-,TGCAGCGTCACAGGGGGGGAAACCTACGAGCAGTACTTC,CSVTGGETYEQYF
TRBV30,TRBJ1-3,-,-,TGTGCCTGGAGTCCTACTCCCGGCCGCCAACTAGCTGGAAACACCATATATTTT,CAWSPTPGRQLAGNTIYF
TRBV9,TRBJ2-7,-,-,TGTGCCAGCAGTCCCCGTGGCAGGGGCTCCTACGAGCAGTACTTC,CASSPRGRGSYEQYF
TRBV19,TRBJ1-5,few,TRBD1,TGTGCCAGTAGTACAGGGGGACTTAGCAATCAGCCCCAGCATTTT,CASSTGGLSNQPQHF
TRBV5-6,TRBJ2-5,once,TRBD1,TGTGCCAGCAGCCGGGACAGTAGTAGGGAGACCCAGTACTTC,CASSRDSSRETQYF
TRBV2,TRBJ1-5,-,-,TGTGCCAGCAGTGAGGGGACTGCCTTCAATCAGCCCCAGCATTTT,CASSEGTAFNQPQHF
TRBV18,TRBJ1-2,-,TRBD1,TGTGCCAGCTCACCACGGACAGGGCCTGAAGGCTATGGCTACACCTTC,CASSPRTGPEGYGYTF
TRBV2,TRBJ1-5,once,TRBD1,TGTGCCAGCAGCAAACAACAGGGGGATCAGCCCCAGCATTTT,CASSKQQGDQPQHF